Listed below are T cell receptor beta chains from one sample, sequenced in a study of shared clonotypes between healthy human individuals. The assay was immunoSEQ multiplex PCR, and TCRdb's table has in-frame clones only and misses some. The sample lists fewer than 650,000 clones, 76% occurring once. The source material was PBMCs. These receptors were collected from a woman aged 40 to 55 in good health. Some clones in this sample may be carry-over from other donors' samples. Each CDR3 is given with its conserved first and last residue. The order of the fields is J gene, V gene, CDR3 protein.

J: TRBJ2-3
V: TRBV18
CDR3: CASSPLVGGQGTDTQYF

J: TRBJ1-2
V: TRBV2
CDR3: CASREGQTNYGYTF

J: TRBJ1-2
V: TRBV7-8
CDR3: CASSPGVLYGYTF

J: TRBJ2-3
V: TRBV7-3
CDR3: CASSLRPGSTDTQYF

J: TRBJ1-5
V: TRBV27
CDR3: CASSPRDGSNQPQHF

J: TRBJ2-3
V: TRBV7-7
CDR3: CASSSDRWSDTQYF

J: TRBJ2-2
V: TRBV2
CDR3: CASTLGLAGVVGELFF

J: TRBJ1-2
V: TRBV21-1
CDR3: CASSCYRKTYGYTF

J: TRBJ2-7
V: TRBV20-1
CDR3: CSLGSLHEQYF

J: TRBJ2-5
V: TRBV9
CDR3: CASSVSSSGQKETQYF

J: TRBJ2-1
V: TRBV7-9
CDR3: CASSGPGVHEQFF

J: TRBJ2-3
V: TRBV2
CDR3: CASSLQGGDTQYF

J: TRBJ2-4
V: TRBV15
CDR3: CATSRDRGGRAKNIQYF

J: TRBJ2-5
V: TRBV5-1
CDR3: CASSGWTAASGEQYF

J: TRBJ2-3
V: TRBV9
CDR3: CASGSRGGTDTQYF

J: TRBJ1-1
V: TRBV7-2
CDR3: CASSTNRRREAFF

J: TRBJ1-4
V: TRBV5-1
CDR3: CASRVGPNEKLFF

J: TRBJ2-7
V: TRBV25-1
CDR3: CASSPLGPEDSYEQYF

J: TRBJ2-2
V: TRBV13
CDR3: CASSLESNTGELFF